This passage covers 12 T cell receptor beta chains from one sample sequenced in a study of T cells in Graves' hyperthyroidism and ophthalmopathy (dated by TCRdb to between 2017 and 2020). Libraries were built with multiplex PCR. The data were produced on an Illumina HiSeq 2000. TCR beta CDR3 regions were amplified from RNA transcripts. A first-round RT-PCR of the TCR CDR3 used the HTBI primer set with the Qiagen OneStep RT-PCR kit. TCRdb redid the processing of the public reads, applying fastp at Q25 and MiXCR, and retained in-frame beta chains. Rows with a matching CDR3 protein are joined into one entry that keeps the most common DNA and genes. The table for this sample lists about 690,000 distinct CDR3 sequences; around 16% of them were counted only once. The ten largest make up about 16% of the sample. The source material was blood. These receptors originate from a man in his fifties or sixties with Graves' hyperthyroidism.

This clonotype was seen at least ten times. This CDR3 is CASSSLGEQSDYGYTF. In nucleotides, the CDR3 is TGTGCCAGCAGCTCCCTGGGAGAGCAATCCGACTATGGCTACACCTTC. This chain links TRBV3-1 with TRBJ1-2; D not certain. The V and J ends lost 5 bases and 3 bases respectively, with 19 bases between them. From germline, CDR1 is LGHDT and CDR2 YNNKEL (reference sequence). This CDR3 has 16 amino acids.

In its sample, this clonotype was seen many times. The chain couples TRBV12-3 or TRBV12-4 to TRBJ2-3; 13 bases agree with TRBD2. The CDR3 runs to 16 residues. V trimming: 5 bases; J trimming: 4 bases; junction bases outside the gene matches: 6. CDR3 amino acids: CASSIGLAGAADTQYF. In DNA, the CDR3 is TGTGCCAGCAGTATAGGACTAGCGGGAGCCGCAGATACGCAGTATTTT.

This sequence joins TRBV29-1 and TRBJ2-3; D not certain. There are 13 residues in the CDR3. CDR1 is SQVTM and CDR2 is ANQGSEA in the germline V gene. The germline V and J ends were trimmed by 4 bases and 2 bases, with 10 bases remaining between them. This CDR3 is CSVVRRNTDTQYF. In nucleotides, the CDR3 is TGCAGCGTTGTACGGCGGAACACAGATACGCAGTATTTT.

There are many counts of this clonotype. V usage is TRBV19 and J usage is TRBJ2-1, with unresolved D. Germline V gives CDR1 LNHDA, CDR2 SQIVND (reference sequence). With 0 bases removed from V and 7 bases from J, the gap between germline ends came to 7 bases. The CDR3 spans 13 residues. Written as DNA, the CDR3 is TGTGCCAGTAGTATAGATCTTCGTAATGAGCAGTTCTTC. Translation: CASSIDLRNEQFF.

This clonotype was observed many times. The J gene is TRBJ2-7, the V gene TRBV11-2; tentative D call: TRBD2 (6 bases). Germline CDR1 and CDR2: SGHAT and FQNNGV. Trimming removed 5 bases at V and 0 bases at J, with 14 bases between. The CDR3 is 15 amino acids. CDR3 in amino acids: CASSPLAEISYEQYF. CDR3 coding DNA: TGTGCCAGCAGCCCCTTAGCGGAGATCTCCTACGAGCAGTACTTC.

This clonotype was seen repeatedly, ten times or more. J is TRBJ2-3 and V is TRBV29-1; the match to TRBD2 covers 12 bases. CDR1 and CDR2 (germline): SQVTM, ANQGSEA. J was trimmed by 4 bases and V by 5 bases; bases with no gene match: 10. The CDR3 totals 16 residues. In nucleotides, the CDR3 is TGCAGCGTTTCACGACTAGCGGGAGAGGAATCAGATACGCAGTATTTT. Its translation: CSVSRLAGEESDTQYF.

At least ten counts were recorded for this clonotype. The rearrangement links TRBV28 to TRBJ2-2; TRBD1 matches at 8 bases. Germline values: CDR1 MDHEN, CDR2 SYDVKM. V lost 2 bases and J lost 7; bases outside the gene matches: 15. This CDR3 region has 18 residues. In DNA form, the CDR3 reads TGTGCCAGCAGTTTAAGCGGTGGGTGGACAGGGCTCGACGGGGAGCTGTTTTTT. It is translated as CASSLSGGWTGLDGELFF.

The chain recombines TRBV27 with TRBJ2-1; 10 bases match TRBD2. This CDR3 contains 15 residues. CDR1 is MNHEY and CDR2 is SMNVEV in the germline V gene (reference sequence). The trim removed 5 bases at V and 8 bases at J, leaving 9 bases unmatched. The CDR3 is CASSHGTSVSDEQFF. CDR3 coding DNA: TGTGCCAGCAGTCACGGGACTAGCGTTAGCGATGAGCAGTTCTTC.

The genes are TRBV4-1 and TRBJ2-5; D not resolved. Trimming stripped 2 bases from V and 4 bases from J, with 14 bases between. Germline-derived CDR1 and CDR2 are MGHRA and YSYEKL. The CDR3 runs to 15 residues. The CDR3 protein is CASSQSWSTGETQYF. The DNA of the CDR3 is TGCGCCAGCAGCCAATCATGGAGTACTGGAGAGACCCAGTACTTC.

Ten or more counts support this clonotype. The V and J genes are TRBV2 and TRBJ1-5; 7 nucleotides agree with TRBD1. J was trimmed by 5 bases and V by 3 bases; bases with no gene match: 1. Germline lookup yields CDR1 SNHLY and CDR2 FYNNEI. This CDR3 is built from 13 residues. The CDR3 protein is CASSDTGDQPQHF. For the CDR3, the DNA is TGTGCCAGCAGTGACACAGGGGATCAGCCCCAGCATTTT.

This clonotype was detected once. The chain couples TRBV5-4 to TRBJ2-1; D remains unclear. CDR1 and CDR2 from the germline V gene are SGHNT and YYREEE (reference sequence). This CDR3 region has 16 residues. The V and J ends lost 4 bases and 0 bases respectively, with 14 bases between them. The CDR3 protein is CASSQVGGSSYNEQFF. The DNA of the CDR3 is TGTGCCAGCAGCCAGGTCGGCGGTAGCTCCTACAATGAGCAGTTCTTC.

The chain uses TRBV11-2 and TRBJ2-1, with D perhaps TRBD1 (5 bases). From germline, CDR1 is SGHAT and CDR2 FQNNGV. The CDR3 totals 15 residues. The V and J ends lost 0 bases and 8 bases respectively, with 14 bases between them. CDR3 sequence (DNA): TGTGCCAGCAGCTTAGACAGGGTTTCTGTGCATGAGCAGTTCTTC. Translating it yields CASSLDRVSVHEQFF. The variable domain in full, completed from reference TRBV11-2 and TRBJ2-1, reads EAGVAQSPRYKIIEKRQSVAFWCNPISGHATLYWYQQILGQGPKLLIQFQNNGVVDDSQLPKDRFSAERLKGVDSTLKIQPAKLEDSAVYLCASSLDRVSVHEQFFGPGTRLTVL.